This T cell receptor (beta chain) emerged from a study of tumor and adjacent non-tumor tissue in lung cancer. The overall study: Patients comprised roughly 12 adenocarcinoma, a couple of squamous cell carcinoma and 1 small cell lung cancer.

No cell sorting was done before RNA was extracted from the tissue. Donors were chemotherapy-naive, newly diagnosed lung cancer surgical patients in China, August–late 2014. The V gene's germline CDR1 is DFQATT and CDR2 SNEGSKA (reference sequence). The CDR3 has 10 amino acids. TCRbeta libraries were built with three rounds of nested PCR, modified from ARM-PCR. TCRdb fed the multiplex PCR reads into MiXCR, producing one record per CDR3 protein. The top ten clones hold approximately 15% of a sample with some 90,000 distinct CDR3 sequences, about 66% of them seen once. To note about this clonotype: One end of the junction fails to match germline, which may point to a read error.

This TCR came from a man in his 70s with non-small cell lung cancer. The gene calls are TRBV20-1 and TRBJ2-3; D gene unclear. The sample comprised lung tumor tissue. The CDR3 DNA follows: TGCAGTATCCACACAGATACGCAGTACTTT. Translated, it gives CSIHTDTQYF.